This T cell receptor beta chain was captured in a study of shared clonotypes between healthy human individuals. Germline V gives CDR1 SGHRS, CDR2 YFSETQ. V lost 4 bases, J lost 0 bases, and 19 bases lay in between. This CDR3 has 18 amino acids. Repertoires were generated with immunoSEQ multiplex PCR, while TCRdb's copy carries only in-frame clones and drops some. The data hold about 480,000 clones, with over 75% observed a single time. The sequence derives from a woman between 40 and 55 years old in good health. Some clones in this sample may be carry-over from other donors' samples. Material for sequencing was PBMCs. The chain uses TRBV5-1 and TRBJ1-4, with a weak D call TRBD1 (6 bases). CDR3 sequence (DNA): TGCGCCAGCAGCAACCCTCAAGGGGGAGATGCAACTAATGAAAAACTGTTTTTT. Amino acids: CASSNPQGGDATNEKLFF.